Given below is one T cell receptor beta chain in context. Profiled with immunoSEQ multiplex PCR; TCRdb holds only in-frame clones, not every one. The sample has roughly 130,000 clones, approximately 90% seen once. From germline, CDR1 is SGHTA and CDR2 FQGNSA. V lost 6 bases and J lost 2, with 8 bases in between. The CDR3 has 13 residues. The data stem from a study of control samples from healthy donors and cancer patients. The specimen was blood. The TCR was taken from a man aged 18 to 30 in good health. The chain employs TRBV7-2 and TRBJ1-3; D is unclear. CDR3 bases: TGTGCCAGCAGTTTACCCCCTGGAAACACCATATATTTT. Residues: CASSLPPGNTIYF.